The 26 T cell receptor beta chains presented below share a single source sample, sequenced in a study of CD8 T cells in ankylosing spondylitis. TCRdb re-called the 5' RACE reads through MiXCR, storing one row per CDR3 protein. The sample lists a few hundred thousand distinct CDR3 sequences, roughly 20% occurring once. Material: blood, either unsorted or a sorted T cell fraction (not recorded which). Every receptor here comes from a male donor with ankylosing spondylitis or in good health (not recorded which).

This clonotype was recorded at least ten times. The J gene is TRBJ2-3, the V gene TRBV10-3; no firm D call. The V end was cut by 2 bases, the J end by 3 bases, with 3 bases between. The CDR3 spans 12 residues. Germline V gives CDR1 ENHRY, CDR2 SYGVKD. CDR3 DNA: TGTGCCATCAGTGAGGGGACAGATACGCAGTATTTT. Translated, it gives CAISEGTDTQYF.

This clonotype was seen only a few times. V gene TRBV12-3 or TRBV12-4 combines with J gene TRBJ2-5, with D perhaps matching TRBD2 (5 bases). CDR3 length equals 12 residues. V shed 7 bases and J shed 5 bases, with 11 bases lying between them. CDR3 DNA sequence: TGTGCCAGCACCCTCCCGGGGGAGACCCAGTACTTC. This sequence encodes CASTLPGETQYF.

This clonotype was seen at least ten times. The genes are TRBV5-1 and TRBJ2-3; TRBD1 matches 7 bases. Germline trimming cut 0 bases from V and 5 bases from J; bases unmatched to any gene: 6. The germline V gene has CDR1 SGHRS and CDR2 YFSETQ. The CDR3 contains 15 residues. Here the CDR3 reads CASSLVPRGIDTQYF. The CDR3 nucleotides read TGCGCCAGCAGCTTGGTGCCCAGGGGGATAGATACGCAGTATTTT. Full variable domain (remainder filled in from reference TRBV5-1 and TRBJ2-3): KAGVTQTPRYLIKTRGQQVTLSCSPISGHRSVSWYQQTPGQGLQFLFEYFSETQRNKGNFPGRFSGRQFSNSRSEMNVSTLELGDSALYLCASSLVPRGIDTQYFGPGTRLTVL.

Only a few counts were recorded for this clonotype. The chain has TRBV7-2 and TRBJ1-2, with 9 positions matching TRBD1. V lost 5 bases to trimming and J lost 7 bases; unmatched junction nucleotides: 11. The CDR3 consists of 15 residues. Germline lookup yields CDR1 SGHTA and CDR2 FQGNSA. CDR3 bases: TGTGCCAGCAGCCTACGAACGACAGGGGGGTCTGGCTACACCTTC. Amino acids: CASSLRTTGGSGYTF.

V is TRBV28 and J is TRBJ2-3; 8 bases line up with TRBD2. With 5 bases clipped from V and 6 bases from J, the junction kept 13 bases outside the gene matches. Per germline, CDR1 MDHEN and CDR2 SYDVKM. The CDR3 loop spans 16 amino acids. DNA for the CDR3: TGTGCCAGCAGTCCGGAGCGGGGGTGGGGTCAGGATACGCAGTATTTT. It translates to CASSPERGWGQDTQYF. Variable domain in full (rest from reference TRBV28 and TRBJ2-3): DVKVTQSSRYLVKRTGEKVFLECVQDMDHENMFWYRQDPGLGLRLIYFSYDVKMKEKGDIPEGYSVSREKKERFSLILESASTNQTSMYLCASSPERGWGQDTQYFGPGTRLTVL.

This chain joins TRBV2 and TRBJ2-1; D unclear. The V gene lost 7 bases and the J gene lost 10 bases, with 8 bases spanning the gap. The CDR3 sequence is 10 residues long. Germline values: CDR1 SNHLY, CDR2 FYNNEI. CDR3: CASKVGEQFF. The CDR3 nucleotides are TGTGCCAGCAAGGTGGGAGAGCAGTTCTTC.

This clonotype was recorded a few times. The chain recombines TRBV5-1 with TRBJ2-5; a possible D gene is TRBD1 (7 bases). The CDR3 extends over 13 amino acids. Trimming pared 6 bases from V and 5 bases from J, leaving 14 bases between. The V gene's germline CDR1 is SGHRS and CDR2 YFSETQ. In DNA, the CDR3 is TGCGCCAGCACCCAGGGGGGCGGTGAGACCCAGTACTTC. It translates to CASTQGGGETQYF. The complete variable domain, with remaining parts taken from reference TRBV5-1 and TRBJ2-5, reads KAGVTQTPRYLIKTRGQQVTLSCSPISGHRSVSWYQQTPGQGLQFLFEYFSETQRNKGNFPGRFSGRQFSNSRSEMNVSTLELGDSALYLCASTQGGGETQYFGPGTRLLVL.

This clonotype was counted many times. The rearrangement links TRBV29-1 to TRBJ2-1, with 9 bases identical to TRBD2. The CDR3 is 11 amino acids. Unmatched junction bases numbered 4, after V lost 2 bases and J lost 14 bases. CDR1 and CDR2 from the germline V gene are SQVTM and ANQGSEA. Here the CDR3 DNA reads TGCAGCGTTGAAAGCTCTAGCGGGGAGTTCTTC. The encoded protein is CSVESSSGEFF.

With regard to this clonotype: A much larger clone is a single base away; this may be a read error. CDR3 amino acids: CSARVHMTYEQYV. CDR3 DNA sequence: TGCAGTGCTAGAGTCCACATGACCTACGAGCAGTACGTC. The J gene is TRBJ2-7, the V gene TRBV20-1; D remains ambiguous. V was clipped by 1 base and J by 2 bases, with 9 bases between them. Per the germline V gene, CDR1 is DFQATT and CDR2 is SNEGSKA (reference sequence). The CDR3 consists of 13 residues.

This clonotype has only a few counts. The chain has TRBV24-1 and TRBJ2-1; 7 bases line up with TRBD2. The CDR3 length is 15 residues. CDR1 and CDR2 from the germline V gene are KGHDR and SFDVKD. V dropped 1 base and J dropped 3; count of bases not matched to a gene: 2. The CDR3 spells CATSDFRGSYNEQFF. Written as DNA, the CDR3 is TGTGCCACCAGTGATTTTCGCGGGAGCTACAATGAGCAGTTCTTC.

J is TRBJ1-3 and V is TRBV6-1; 8 positions agree with TRBD1. This CDR3 has 14 amino acids. Germline V gene sequence: CDR1 MNHNS, CDR2 SASEGT. With 3 bases clipped from V and 2 bases from J, the junction kept 0 bases outside the gene matches. The CDR3 bases are TGTGCCAGCAGTGACAGGGGGCCTGGAAACACCATATATTTT. Translating it yields CASSDRGPGNTIYF.

CDR3 in DNA: TGCAGTGCTTCTCCAGGGGTTAGCAATCAGCCCCAGCATTTT. Residues: CSASPGVSNQPQHF. This sequence joins TRBV20-1 and TRBJ1-5, with a tentative D call TRBD1 (6 bases). Per the germline V gene, CDR1 is DFQATT and CDR2 is SNEGSKA (reference sequence). CDR3 size: 14 residues. The V end lost 5 bases, the J end lost 0 bases, and 11 bases lay between the germline ends.

This clonotype has more than one count but fewer than ten. The chain combines TRBV9 with TRBJ2-1; 8 nucleotides align to TRBD2. The trim removed 4 bases at V and 6 bases at J, leaving 12 bases unmatched. Germline assignment: CDR1 SGDLS and CDR2 YYNGEE. CDR3 length equals 16 residues. The CDR3 bases are TGTGCCAGCAGCATGACTAGCGACAGGCTGGTCAATGAGCAGTTCTTC. It yields the protein CASSMTSDRLVNEQFF.

This clonotype was counted many times. The rearrangement links TRBV12-3 or TRBV12-4 to TRBJ1-4, with a weak D call TRBD1 (5 bases). This CDR3 has 15 residues. Trimming took 3 bases from V and 3 from J, leaving 11 bases between them. CDR3 region: CASSFRREANEKLFF. CDR3 sequence (DNA): TGTGCCAGCAGTTTTCGCAGGGAAGCTAATGAAAAACTGTTTTTT.

The rearrangement uses TRBV14 and TRBJ1-1, with a tentative D call TRBD1 (6 bases). The V end lost 1 base, the J end lost 5 bases, and 11 bases lay between the germline ends. This CDR3 is 14 amino acids long. CDR1 and CDR2 from the germline V gene are SGHDN and FVKESK. DNA of the CDR3: TGTGCCAGCAGCCAAGTAAGAGGGGGGACTGAAGCTTTCTTT. Protein sequence: CASSQVRGGTEAFF.

A word on this clonotype: A much larger clonotype is one base distant, so this may be a read error. This sequence joins TRBV19 and TRBJ2-2; D is uncertain. The length of the CDR3 is 14 residues. Trimming took off 9 bases at V and 0 bases at J, with 11 bases between the two ends. CDR1 and CDR2 (germline): LNHDA, SQIVND (reference sequence). The CDR3 reads CASNGGANTGELFF. The CDR3 DNA reads as TGTGCCAGCAACGGCGGCGCGAACACCGGGGAGCTGTTTTTT.

The chain employs TRBV20-1 and TRBJ1-5; 9 bases fit TRBD1. CDR3 length: 16 residues. The V segment lost 3 bases and the J segment 0 bases; nucleotides outside the gene matches: 6. Germline CDR1 is DFQATT and CDR2 is SNEGSKA (reference sequence). As DNA, the CDR3 is TGCAGTGCTAGGCGGACAGGGGTGACTAGCAATCAGCCCCAGCATTTT. This encodes CSARRTGVTSNQPQHF.

This clonotype was detected many times. This chain joins TRBV2 and TRBJ2-1; D remains ambiguous. In germline, CDR1 is SNHLY, CDR2 FYNNEI. The CDR3 spans 15 residues. The V end was cut by 5 bases, the J end by 0 bases, with 11 bases between. The CDR3 reads CASSTQPSSYNEQFF. CDR3 bases: TGTGCCAGCAGTACGCAGCCTAGCTCCTACAATGAGCAGTTCTTC.

This clonotype was detected a few times. CDR3 in DNA: TGTGCCAGCAGTTTCAAGGGCTTGGATTCACCCCTCCACTTT. This sequence encodes CASSFKGLDSPLHF. The V and J genes are TRBV12-3 or TRBV12-4 and TRBJ1-6; D is uncertain. V dropped 3 bases and J dropped 8 bases, with 11 bases sitting between them. The CDR3 extends over 14 amino acids.

This clonotype has at least ten counts. The chain combines TRBV5-1 with TRBJ2-1; D is ambiguous. The germline V gene has CDR1 SGHRS and CDR2 YFSETQ. This CDR3 comprises 12 residues. V lost 1 base and J lost 9, with 8 bases in between. The CDR3 region is CASSLMEFEQFF. The CDR3 DNA follows: TGCGCCAGCAGCTTGATGGAGTTTGAGCAGTTCTTC.

The chain combines TRBV3-1 with TRBJ2-1; a weak D match, TRBD2 (6 bases). This CDR3 comprises 13 residues. In germline, CDR1 is LGHDT, CDR2 YNNKEL (reference sequence). The germline V and J ends were trimmed by 0 bases and 10 bases, with 10 bases remaining between them. CDR3 region: CASSQDQSGEQFF. The DNA of the CDR3 is TGTGCCAGCAGCCAAGATCAAAGCGGGGAGCAGTTCTTC.

The rearrangement links TRBV7-8 to TRBJ2-5; maybe TRBD2 (6 bases). This CDR3 contains 16 residues. Trimming took 4 bases from V and 2 from J, leaving 17 bases between them. The germline CDR1 and CDR2 sequences are SGHVS and FQNEAQ. CDR3 protein: CASSSWTTFRQETQYF. In DNA form, the CDR3 reads TGTGCCAGCAGCTCGTGGACTACTTTCAGGCAAGAGACCCAGTACTTC.

This clonotype was observed a handful of times. V gene TRBV10-3 combines with J gene TRBJ2-1, with D tentatively TRBD1 (6 bases). CDR1 and CDR2 (germline): ENHRY, SYGVKD. The CDR3 has 15 amino acids. Trimming cost V 2 bases and J 4 bases, with 12 bases left between them. The CDR3, as DNA: TGTGCCATCAGTGAGCAGGACAGACTTTACAATGAGCAGTTCTTC. Encoded protein: CAISEQDRLYNEQFF.

This clonotype was counted at least ten times. This chain uses TRBV6-5 with TRBJ2-1; D could derive from TRBD1 or TRBD2 (5 bases each). CDR3 length: 17 residues. The V gene lost 0 bases and the J gene lost 4 bases, with 16 bases spanning the gap. Germline CDR1 MNHEY, CDR2 SVGAGI. The CDR3 DNA reads TGTGCCAGCAGTTACTCGAGGGGCGCCATGGGATACAATGAGCAGTTCTTC. It specifies CASSYSRGAMGYNEQFF.

The chain joins TRBV7-9 to TRBJ1-2, with D possibly being TRBD1 (5 bases). Trimming pared 5 bases from V and 0 bases from J, leaving 13 bases between. Germline V gives CDR1 SEHNR, CDR2 FQNEAQ (reference sequence). The CDR3 sequence is 15 residues long. CDR3 coding DNA: TGTGCCAGCAGCGACGACAGACCAACTAACTATGGCTACACCTTC. Its protein is CASSDDRPTNYGYTF.

The gene calls are TRBV7-2 and TRBJ2-2, with 10 nucleotides matching TRBD2. CDR1 SGHTA and CDR2 FQGNSA come from the germline V gene. This CDR3 comprises 16 residues. J was trimmed by 4 bases and V by 4 bases; bases with no gene match: 6. This CDR3 reads CASSSPAGGRTGELFF. CDR3 nucleotides: TGTGCCAGCAGCTCCCCAGCGGGGGGGCGCACCGGGGAGCTGTTTTTT.